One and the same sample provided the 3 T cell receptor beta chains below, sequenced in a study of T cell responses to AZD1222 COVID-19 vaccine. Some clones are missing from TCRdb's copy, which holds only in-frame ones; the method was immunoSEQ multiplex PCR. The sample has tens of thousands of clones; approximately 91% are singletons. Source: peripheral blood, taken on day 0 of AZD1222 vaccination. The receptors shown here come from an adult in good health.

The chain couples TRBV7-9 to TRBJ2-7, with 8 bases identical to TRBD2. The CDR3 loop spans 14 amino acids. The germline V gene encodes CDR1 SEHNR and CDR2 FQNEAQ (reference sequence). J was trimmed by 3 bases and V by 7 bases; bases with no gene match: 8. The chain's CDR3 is CASNRGGSIYEQYF. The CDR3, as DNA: TGTGCCAGCAACCGGGGGGGAAGCATCTACGAGCAGTACTTC.

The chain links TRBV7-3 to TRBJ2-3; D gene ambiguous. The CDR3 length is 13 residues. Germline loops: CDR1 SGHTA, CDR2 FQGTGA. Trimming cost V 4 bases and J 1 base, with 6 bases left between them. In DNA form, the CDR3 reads TGTGCCAGCAGCTCTGGCCGCACAGATACGCAGTATTTT. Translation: CASSSGRTDTQYF.

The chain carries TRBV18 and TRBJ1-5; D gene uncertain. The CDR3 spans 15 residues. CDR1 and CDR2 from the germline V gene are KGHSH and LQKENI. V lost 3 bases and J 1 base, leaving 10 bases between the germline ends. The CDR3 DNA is TGTGCCAGCTCACCCCAGGCGGGCAGCAATCAGCCCCAGCATTTT. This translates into CASSPQAGSNQPQHF.